This T cell receptor (beta chain) was documented in a study of shared clonotypes between healthy human individuals. Whole-study context: Three CD4 naive, three CD4 memory, two CD8 naive and one CD8 memory plate were used per donor. Study-wide findings and caveats: A handful of donors had roughly 5.2% of their naive CD4 clonotypes in common. Generation probabilities were higher for clonotypes shared across all four sorted-subset donors than for unshared ones.

Naive CD8 cells lacked CD45RO, underwent positive selection for CCR7 and left out terminally differentiated effector memory CD45RA+ cells. Assay execution took place at the deep level. Method: immunoSEQ multiplex PCR; TCRdb's copy keeps in-frame clones and lacks some. This table holds under 850,000 clones, nearly 95% found once. Germline values: CDR1 SGHRS, CDR2 YFSETQ. The CDR3 spans 13 residues. The V end lost 0 bases, the J end lost 3 bases, and 6 bases lay between the germline ends. Remarks on this clone: Its antigen is currently unknown.

This chain links TRBV5-1 with TRBJ1-1; D gene ambiguous. The receptor was isolated from a man aged 30-40 years in good health. The sequenced sample consisted of naive CD8+ T cells sorted from blood. The chain's CDR3 is CASSLVVDTEAFF. CDR3 in DNA: TGCGCCAGCAGCTTGGTAGTGGACACTGAAGCTTTCTTT.